Below, 5 T cell receptor beta chains from the same sample are listed, as sequenced in a study of blood T cell repertoires in COVID-19. The protocol was immunoSEQ multiplex PCR, while the TCRdb copy is restricted to in-frame clones and leaves out a portion. The sample includes around 110,000 clones, less than 85% of them seen just once. Sequenced: peripheral blood. Receptor source: a man younger than 40 with acute or convalescent COVID-19.

This clone was seen once. The J gene is TRBJ2-1, the V gene TRBV27, with TRBD1 matching over 8 bases. CDR1 and CDR2 from the germline V gene are MNHEY and SMNVEV (reference sequence). The junction had 7 bases not matched to a gene; V was cut back by 3 bases and J by 6 bases. CDR3 size: 15 residues. The CDR3 DNA reads as TGTGCCAGCAGTTTGCAGGGGGCGGTGGGCAATGAGCAGTTCTTC. This translates into CASSLQGAVGNEQFF.

The rearrangement uses TRBV27 and TRBJ2-3, with 16 nucleotides matching TRBD2. CDR1 is MNHEY and CDR2 is SMNVEV in the germline V gene (reference sequence). The length of the CDR3 is 16 residues. The CDR3 DNA reads TGTGCTTCTATGGGGACTAGCGGGAGGGCCCCAGATACGCAGTATTTT. This sequence encodes CASMGTSGRAPDTQYF.

There are a few counts of this clone. The V gene is TRBV7-9, the J gene TRBJ2-3, with 7 bases fitting TRBD2. The germline CDR1 and CDR2 sequences are SEHNR and FQNEAQ (reference sequence). V lost 5 bases to trimming and J lost 1 base; unmatched junction nucleotides: 9. The CDR3 spans 16 residues. CDR3 amino acids: CASSPGHAGGTDTQYF. The DNA for the CDR3 is TGTGCCAGCAGCCCAGGACACGCGGGGGGCACAGATACGCAGTATTTT.

The chain joins TRBV27 to TRBJ2-7; TRBD1 matches at 7 bases. This CDR3 has 15 residues. J lost 0 bases, V lost 3 bases, and 5 bases had no gene match. Germline V CDR1 and CDR2: MNHEY, SMNVEV (reference sequence). CDR3 protein: CASSFKGAGSYEQYF. For the CDR3, the DNA is TGTGCCAGCAGTTTTAAGGGGGCTGGCTCCTACGAGCAGTACTTC.

This clone appeared many times. The rearrangement links TRBV6-1 to TRBJ1-4, with no clear D. There are 17 residues in the CDR3. Trimming took off 0 bases at V and 6 bases at J, with 17 bases between the two ends. Germline V gives CDR1 MNHNS, CDR2 SASEGT. CDR3 sequence: CASSEAEGTGEYEKLFF. In DNA, the CDR3 is TGTGCCAGCAGTGAAGCGGAAGGAACCGGGGAATATGAAAAACTGTTTTTT.